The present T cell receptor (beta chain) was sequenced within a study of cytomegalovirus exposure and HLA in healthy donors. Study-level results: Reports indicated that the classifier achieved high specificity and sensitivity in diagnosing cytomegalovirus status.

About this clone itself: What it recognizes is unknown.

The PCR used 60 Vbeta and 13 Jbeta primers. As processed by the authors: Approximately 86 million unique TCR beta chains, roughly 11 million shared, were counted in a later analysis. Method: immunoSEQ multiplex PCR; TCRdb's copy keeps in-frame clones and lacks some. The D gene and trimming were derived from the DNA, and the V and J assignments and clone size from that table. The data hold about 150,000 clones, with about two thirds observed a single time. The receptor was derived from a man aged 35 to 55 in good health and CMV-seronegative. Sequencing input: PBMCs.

The CDR3 spells CASSLVTTRPLKAFF. Here the CDR3 DNA reads TGTGCCAGCAGCTTAGTAACAACACGTCCCTTAAAAGCTTTCTTT. The V gene is TRBV7-2, the J gene TRBJ1-1; unclear D gene. This CDR3 comprises 15 residues. Germline V gene sequence: CDR1 SGHTA, CDR2 FQGNSA. V lost 1 base and J 9 bases, leaving 18 bases between the germline ends.